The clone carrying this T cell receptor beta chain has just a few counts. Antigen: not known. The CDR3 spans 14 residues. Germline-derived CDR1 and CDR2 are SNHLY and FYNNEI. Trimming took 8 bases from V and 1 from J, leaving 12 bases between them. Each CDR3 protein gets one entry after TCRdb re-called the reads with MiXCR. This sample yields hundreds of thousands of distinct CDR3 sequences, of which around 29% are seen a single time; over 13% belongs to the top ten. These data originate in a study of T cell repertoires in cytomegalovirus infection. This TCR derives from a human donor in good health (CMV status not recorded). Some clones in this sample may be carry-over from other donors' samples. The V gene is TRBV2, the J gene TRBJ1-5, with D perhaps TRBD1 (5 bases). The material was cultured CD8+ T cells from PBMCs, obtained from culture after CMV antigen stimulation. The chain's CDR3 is CASLGRDSNQPQHF. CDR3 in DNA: TGTGCCAGCTTGGGGAGGGACAGCAATCAGCCCCAGCATTTT.